This T cell receptor (beta chain) was sequenced during a study of cytomegalovirus exposure and HLA in healthy donors. Regarding the study as a whole: HLA restriction was apparent for most CMV-associated TCR beta chains in a later analysis.

Use of 60 Vbeta and 13 Jbeta primers characterized the PCR. TCRdb keeps only in-frame clones here, not all; method: immunoSEQ multiplex PCR. The sample carries 150,000 to 180,000 clones, around 79% recorded once. Germline CDR1 is LNHDA and CDR2 is SQIVND (reference sequence). The CDR3 loop spans 13 amino acids. With 9 bases clipped from V and 3 bases from J, the junction kept 4 bases outside the gene matches. With respect to this clone: Its target is unknown.

Sequencing was carried out using PBMCs. The chain carries TRBV19 and TRBJ2-7; 11 bases line up with TRBD2. The receptor comes from a young man in good health and CMV-seropositive. Here the CDR3 reads CASGTSGFYEQYF. In DNA, the CDR3 is TGTGCCAGCGGGACTAGCGGATTCTACGAGCAGTACTTC.